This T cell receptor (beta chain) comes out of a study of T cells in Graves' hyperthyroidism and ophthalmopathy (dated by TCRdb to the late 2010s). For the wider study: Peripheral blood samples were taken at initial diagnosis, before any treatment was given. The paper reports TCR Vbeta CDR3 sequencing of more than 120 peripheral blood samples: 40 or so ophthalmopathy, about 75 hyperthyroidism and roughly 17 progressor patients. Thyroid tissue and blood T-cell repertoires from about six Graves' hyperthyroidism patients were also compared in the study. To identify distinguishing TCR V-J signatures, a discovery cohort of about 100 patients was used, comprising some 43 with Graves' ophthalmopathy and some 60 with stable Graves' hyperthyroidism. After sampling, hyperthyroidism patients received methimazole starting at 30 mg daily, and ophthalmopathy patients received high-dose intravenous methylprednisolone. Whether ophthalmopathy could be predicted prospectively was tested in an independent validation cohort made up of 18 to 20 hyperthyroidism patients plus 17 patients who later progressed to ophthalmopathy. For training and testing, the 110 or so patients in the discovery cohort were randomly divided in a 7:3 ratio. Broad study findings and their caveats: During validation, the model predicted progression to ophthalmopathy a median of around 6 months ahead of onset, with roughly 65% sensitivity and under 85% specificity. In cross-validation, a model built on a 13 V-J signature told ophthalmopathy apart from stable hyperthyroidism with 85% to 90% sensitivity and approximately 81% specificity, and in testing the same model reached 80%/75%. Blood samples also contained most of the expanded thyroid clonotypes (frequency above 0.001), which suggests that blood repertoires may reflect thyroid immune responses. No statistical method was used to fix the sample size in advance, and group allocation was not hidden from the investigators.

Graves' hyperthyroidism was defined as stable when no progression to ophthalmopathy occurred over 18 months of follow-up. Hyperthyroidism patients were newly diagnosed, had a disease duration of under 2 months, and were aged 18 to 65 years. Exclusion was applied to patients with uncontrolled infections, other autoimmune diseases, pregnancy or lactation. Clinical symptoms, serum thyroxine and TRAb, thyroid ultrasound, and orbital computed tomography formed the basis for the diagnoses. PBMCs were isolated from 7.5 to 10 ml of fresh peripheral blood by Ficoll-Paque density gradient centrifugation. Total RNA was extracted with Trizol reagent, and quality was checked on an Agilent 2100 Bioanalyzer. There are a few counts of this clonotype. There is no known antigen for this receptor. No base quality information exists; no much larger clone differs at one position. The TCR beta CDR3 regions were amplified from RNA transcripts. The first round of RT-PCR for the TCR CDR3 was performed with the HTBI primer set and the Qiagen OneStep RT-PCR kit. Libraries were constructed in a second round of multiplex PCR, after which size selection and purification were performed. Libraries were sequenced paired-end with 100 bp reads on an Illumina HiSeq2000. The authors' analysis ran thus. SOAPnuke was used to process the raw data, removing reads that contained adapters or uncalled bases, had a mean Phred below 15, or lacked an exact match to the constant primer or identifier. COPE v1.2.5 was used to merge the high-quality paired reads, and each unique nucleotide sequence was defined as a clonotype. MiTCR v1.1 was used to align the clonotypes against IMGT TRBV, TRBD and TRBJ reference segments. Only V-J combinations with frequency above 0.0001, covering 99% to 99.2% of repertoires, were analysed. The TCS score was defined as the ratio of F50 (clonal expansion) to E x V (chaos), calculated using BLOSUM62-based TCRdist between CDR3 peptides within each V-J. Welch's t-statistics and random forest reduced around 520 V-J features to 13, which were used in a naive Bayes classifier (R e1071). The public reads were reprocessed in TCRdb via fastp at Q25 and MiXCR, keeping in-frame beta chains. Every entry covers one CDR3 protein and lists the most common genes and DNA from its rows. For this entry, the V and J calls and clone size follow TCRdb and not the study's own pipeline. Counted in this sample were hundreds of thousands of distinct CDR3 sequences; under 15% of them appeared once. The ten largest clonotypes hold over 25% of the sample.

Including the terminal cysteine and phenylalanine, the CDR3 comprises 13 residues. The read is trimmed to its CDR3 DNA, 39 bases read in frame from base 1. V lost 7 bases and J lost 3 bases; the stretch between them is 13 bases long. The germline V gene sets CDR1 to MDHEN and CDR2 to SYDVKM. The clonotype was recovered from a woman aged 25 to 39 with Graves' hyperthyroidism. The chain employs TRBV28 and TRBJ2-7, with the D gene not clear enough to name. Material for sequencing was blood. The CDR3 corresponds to CASKLTPGYEQYF. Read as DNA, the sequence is TGTGCCAGCAAACTAACCCCGGGCTACGAGCAGTACTTC.